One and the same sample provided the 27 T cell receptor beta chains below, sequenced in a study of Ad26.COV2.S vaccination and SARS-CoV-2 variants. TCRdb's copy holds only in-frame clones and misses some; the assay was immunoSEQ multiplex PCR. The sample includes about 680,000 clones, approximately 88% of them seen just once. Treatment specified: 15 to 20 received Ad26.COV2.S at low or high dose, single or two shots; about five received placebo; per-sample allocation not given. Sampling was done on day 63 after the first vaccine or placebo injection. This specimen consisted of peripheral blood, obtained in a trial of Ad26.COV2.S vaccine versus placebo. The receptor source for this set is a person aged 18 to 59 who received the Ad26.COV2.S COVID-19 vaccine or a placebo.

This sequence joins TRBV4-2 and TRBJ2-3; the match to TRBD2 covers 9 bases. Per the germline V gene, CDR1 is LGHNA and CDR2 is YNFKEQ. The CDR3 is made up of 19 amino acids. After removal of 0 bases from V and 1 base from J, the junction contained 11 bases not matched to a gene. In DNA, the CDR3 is TGTGCCAGCAGCCAAGAATCTAGCGGGGACCTCTGGCGCACAGATACGCAGTATTTT. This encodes CASSQESSGDLWRTDTQYF.

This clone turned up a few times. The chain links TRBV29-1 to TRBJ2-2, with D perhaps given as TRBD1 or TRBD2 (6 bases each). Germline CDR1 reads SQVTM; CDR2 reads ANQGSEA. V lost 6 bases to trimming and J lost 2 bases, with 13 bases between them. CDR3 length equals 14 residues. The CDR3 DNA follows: TGCAGCGTGCAACAGGGAGGAAACACCGGGGAGCTGTTTTTT. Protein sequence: CSVQQGGNTGELFF.

CDR3 amino acids: CASKPGVSTDTQYF. CDR3 nucleotides: TGTGCCAGCAAGCCGGGAGTTAGCACAGATACGCAGTATTTT. The chain joins TRBV11-2 to TRBJ2-3; a weak D match, TRBD2 (6 bases). This CDR3 contains 14 residues. Germline V gives CDR1 SGHAT, CDR2 FQNNGV. Trimming pared 7 bases from V and 0 bases from J, leaving 11 bases between. The whole variable domain, remainder taken from reference TRBV11-2 and TRBJ2-3, is EAGVAQSPRYKIIEKRQSVAFWCNPISGHATLYWYQQILGQGPKLLIQFQNNGVVDDSQLPKDRFSAERLKGVDSTLKIQPAKLEDSAVYLCASKPGVSTDTQYFGPGTRLTVL.

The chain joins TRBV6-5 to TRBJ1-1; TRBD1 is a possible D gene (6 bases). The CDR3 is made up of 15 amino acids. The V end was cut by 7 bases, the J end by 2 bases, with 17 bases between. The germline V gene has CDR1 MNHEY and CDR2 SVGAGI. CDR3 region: CASIPRSGDNTEAFF. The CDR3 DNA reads TGTGCCAGCATCCCAAGGTCAGGGGATAACACTGAAGCTTTCTTT.

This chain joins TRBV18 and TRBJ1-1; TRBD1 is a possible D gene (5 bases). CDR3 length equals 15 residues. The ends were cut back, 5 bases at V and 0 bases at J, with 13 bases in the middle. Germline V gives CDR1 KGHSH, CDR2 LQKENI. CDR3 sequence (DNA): TGTGCCAGCTCATCCGGGGGAGGGATGAACACTGAAGCTTTCTTT. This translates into CASSSGGGMNTEAFF.

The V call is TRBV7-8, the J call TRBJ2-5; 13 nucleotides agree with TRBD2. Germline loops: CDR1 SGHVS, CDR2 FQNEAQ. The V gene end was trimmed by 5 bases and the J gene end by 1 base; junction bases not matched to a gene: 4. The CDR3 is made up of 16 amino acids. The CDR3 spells CASSQGLAGFQETQYF. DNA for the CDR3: TGTGCCAGCAGCCAGGGACTAGCGGGGTTCCAAGAGACCCAGTACTTC.

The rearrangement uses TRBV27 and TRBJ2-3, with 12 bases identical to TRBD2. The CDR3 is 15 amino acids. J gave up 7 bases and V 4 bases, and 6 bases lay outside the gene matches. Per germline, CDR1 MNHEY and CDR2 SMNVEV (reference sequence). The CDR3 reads CASSSGLAGYNTQYF. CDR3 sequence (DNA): TGTGCCAGCAGTTCAGGACTAGCGGGGTATAATACGCAGTATTTT.

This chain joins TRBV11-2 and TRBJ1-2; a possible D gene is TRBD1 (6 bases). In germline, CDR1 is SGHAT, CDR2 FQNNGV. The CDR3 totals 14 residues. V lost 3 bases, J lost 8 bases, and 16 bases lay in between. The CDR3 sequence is CASSLVGGYLGYTF. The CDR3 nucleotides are TGTGCCAGCAGCTTGGTAGGGGGGTATCTGGGCTACACCTTC.

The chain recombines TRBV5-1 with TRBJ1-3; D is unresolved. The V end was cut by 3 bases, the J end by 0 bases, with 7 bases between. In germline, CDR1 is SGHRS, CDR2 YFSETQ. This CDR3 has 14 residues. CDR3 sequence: CASSSRDSGNTIYF. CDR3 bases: TGCGCCAGCAGCTCTAGGGACTCTGGAAACACCATATATTTT.

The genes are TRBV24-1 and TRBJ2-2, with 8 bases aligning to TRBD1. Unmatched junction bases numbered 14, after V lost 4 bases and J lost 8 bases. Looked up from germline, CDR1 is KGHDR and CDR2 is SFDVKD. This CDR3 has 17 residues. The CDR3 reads CATSDGTGGSRPGELFF. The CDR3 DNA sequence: TGTGCCACCAGTGACGGCACAGGGGGATCTCGTCCGGGGGAGCTGTTTTTT.

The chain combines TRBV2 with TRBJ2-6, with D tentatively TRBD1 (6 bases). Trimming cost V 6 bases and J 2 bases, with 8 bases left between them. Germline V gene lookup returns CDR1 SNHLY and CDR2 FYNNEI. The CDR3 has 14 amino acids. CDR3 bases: TGTGCCAGCAGGCACAGGGCTGGGGCCAACGTCCTGACTTTC. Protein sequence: CASRHRAGANVLTF.

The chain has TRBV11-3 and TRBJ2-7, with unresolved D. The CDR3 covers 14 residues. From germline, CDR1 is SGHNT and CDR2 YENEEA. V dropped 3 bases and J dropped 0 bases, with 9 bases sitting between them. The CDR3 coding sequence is TGTGCCAGCAGCTTCGGACCGGGCTCCTACGAGCAGTACTTC. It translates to CASSFGPGSYEQYF.

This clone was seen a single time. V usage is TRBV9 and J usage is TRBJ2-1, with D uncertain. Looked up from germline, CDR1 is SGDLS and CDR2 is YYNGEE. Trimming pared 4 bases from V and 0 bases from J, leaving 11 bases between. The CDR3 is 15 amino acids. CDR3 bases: TGTGCCAGCAGCCCCCAGGCCAGCTCCTACAATGAGCAGTTCTTC. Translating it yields CASSPQASSYNEQFF. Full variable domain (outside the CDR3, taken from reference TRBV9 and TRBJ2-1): DSGVTQTPKHLITATGQRVTLRCSPRSGDLSVYWYQQSLDQGLQFLIQYYNGEERAKGNILERFSAQQFPDLHSELNLSSLELGDSALYFCASSPQASSYNEQFFGPGTRLTVL.

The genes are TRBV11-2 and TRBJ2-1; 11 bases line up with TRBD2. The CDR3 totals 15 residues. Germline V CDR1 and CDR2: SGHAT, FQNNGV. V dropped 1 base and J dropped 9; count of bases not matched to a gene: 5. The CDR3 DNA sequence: TGTGCCAGCAGCTTAGTACTAGCGGGGGCGTTTGAGCAGTTCTTC. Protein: CASSLVLAGAFEQFF.

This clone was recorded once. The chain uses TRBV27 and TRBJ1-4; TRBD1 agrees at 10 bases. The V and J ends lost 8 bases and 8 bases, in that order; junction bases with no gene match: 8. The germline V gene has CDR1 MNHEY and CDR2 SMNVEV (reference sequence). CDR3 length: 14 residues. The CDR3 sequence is CASRDRGPSEKLFF. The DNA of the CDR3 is TGTGCCAGCCGAGACAGGGGGCCGTCCGAAAAACTGTTTTTT. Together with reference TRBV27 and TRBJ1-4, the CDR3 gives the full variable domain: EAQVTQNPRYLITVTGKKLTVTCSQNMNHEYMSWYRQDPGLGLRQIYYSMNVEVTDKGDVPEGYKVSRKEKRNFPLILESPSPNQTSLYFCASRDRGPSEKLFFGSGTQLSVL.

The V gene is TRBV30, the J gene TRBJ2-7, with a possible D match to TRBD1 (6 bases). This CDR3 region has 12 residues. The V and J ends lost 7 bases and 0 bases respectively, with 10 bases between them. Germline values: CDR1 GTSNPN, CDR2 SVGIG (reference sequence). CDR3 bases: TGTGCCTTCAGGGGTGGCTCCTACGAGCAGTACTTC. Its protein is CAFRGGSYEQYF.

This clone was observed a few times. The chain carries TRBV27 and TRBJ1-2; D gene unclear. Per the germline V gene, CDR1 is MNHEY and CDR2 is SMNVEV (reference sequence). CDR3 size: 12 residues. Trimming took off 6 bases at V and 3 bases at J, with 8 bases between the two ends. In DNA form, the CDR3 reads TGTGCCAGCAGGAAGGAGGACTATGGCTACACCTTC. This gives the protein CASRKEDYGYTF.

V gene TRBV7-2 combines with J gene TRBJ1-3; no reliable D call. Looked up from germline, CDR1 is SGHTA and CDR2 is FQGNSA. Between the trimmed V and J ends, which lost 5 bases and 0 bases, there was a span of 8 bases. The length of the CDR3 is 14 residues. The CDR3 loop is CASSPLSSGNTIYF. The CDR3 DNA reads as TGTGCCAGCAGCCCACTCTCCTCTGGAAACACCATATATTTT.

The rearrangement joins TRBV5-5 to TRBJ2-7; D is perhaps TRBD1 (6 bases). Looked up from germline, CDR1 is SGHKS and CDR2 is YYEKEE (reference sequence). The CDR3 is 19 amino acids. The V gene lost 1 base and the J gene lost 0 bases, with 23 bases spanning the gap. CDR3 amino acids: CASSLFTGPGTYSSYEQYF. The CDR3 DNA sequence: TGTGCCAGCAGCTTGTTTACAGGGCCAGGGACCTATAGCTCCTACGAGCAGTACTTC.

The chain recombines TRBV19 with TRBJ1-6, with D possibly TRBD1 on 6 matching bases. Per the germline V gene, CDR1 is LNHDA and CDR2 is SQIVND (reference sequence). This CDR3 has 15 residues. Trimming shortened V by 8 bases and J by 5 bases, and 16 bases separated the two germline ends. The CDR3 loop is CASSRGGADNSPLHF. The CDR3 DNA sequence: TGTGCCAGTTCCAGGGGAGGTGCGGATAATTCACCCCTCCACTTT.

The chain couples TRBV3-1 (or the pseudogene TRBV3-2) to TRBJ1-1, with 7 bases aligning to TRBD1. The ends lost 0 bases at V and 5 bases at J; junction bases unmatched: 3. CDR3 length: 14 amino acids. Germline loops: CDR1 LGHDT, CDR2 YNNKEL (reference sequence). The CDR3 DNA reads TGTGCCAGCAGCCAAGATAGACAGGGAACTGAAGCTTTCTTT. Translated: CASSQDRQGTEAFF.

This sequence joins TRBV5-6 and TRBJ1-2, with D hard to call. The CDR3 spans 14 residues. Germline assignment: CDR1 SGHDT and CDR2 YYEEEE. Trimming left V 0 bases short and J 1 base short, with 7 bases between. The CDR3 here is CASSLVQSNYGYTF. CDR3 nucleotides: TGTGCCAGCAGCTTGGTTCAGAGTAACTATGGCTACACCTTC.

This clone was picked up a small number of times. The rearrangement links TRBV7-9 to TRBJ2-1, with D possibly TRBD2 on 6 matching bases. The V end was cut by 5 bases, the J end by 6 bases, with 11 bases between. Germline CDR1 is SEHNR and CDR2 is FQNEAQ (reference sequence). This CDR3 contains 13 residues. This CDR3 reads CASSNREPNEQFF. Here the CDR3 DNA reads TGTGCCAGCAGCAACCGGGAGCCCAATGAGCAGTTCTTC.

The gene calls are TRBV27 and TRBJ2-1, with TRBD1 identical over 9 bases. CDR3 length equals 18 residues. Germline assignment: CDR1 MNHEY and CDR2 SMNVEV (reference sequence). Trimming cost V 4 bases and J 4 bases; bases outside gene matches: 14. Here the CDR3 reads CASSSSAPGQGRYNEQFF. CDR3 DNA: TGTGCCAGCAGTTCTAGCGCCCCGGGACAGGGCCGATACAATGAGCAGTTCTTC.

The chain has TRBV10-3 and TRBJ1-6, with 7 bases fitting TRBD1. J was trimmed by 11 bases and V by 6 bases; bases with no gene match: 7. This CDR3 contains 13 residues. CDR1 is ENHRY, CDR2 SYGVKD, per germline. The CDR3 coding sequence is TGTGCCATCAGAGACAGGGTGGGGCCACCCCTCCACTTT. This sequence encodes CAIRDRVGPPLHF.

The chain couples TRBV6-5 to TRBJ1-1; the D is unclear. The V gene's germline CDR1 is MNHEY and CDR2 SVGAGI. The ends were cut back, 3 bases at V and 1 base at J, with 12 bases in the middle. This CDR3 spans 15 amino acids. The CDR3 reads CASSYTQPQNTEAFF. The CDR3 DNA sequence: TGTGCCAGCAGTTATACCCAGCCCCAGAACACTGAAGCTTTCTTT.

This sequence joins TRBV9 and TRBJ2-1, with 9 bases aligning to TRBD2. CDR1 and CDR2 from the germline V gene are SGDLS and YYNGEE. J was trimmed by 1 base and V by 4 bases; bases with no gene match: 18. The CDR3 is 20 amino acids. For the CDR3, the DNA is TGTGCCAGCAGCCCCCGTGTTGGTAGCGGGAGAATTGGGTCCTACAATGAGCAGTTCTTC. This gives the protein CASSPRVGSGRIGSYNEQFF. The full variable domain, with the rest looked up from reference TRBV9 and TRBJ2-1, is DSGVTQTPKHLITATGQRVTLRCSPRSGDLSVYWYQQSLDQGLQFLIQYYNGEERAKGNILERFSAQQFPDLHSELNLSSLELGDSALYFCASSPRVGSGRIGSYNEQFFGPGTRLTVL.